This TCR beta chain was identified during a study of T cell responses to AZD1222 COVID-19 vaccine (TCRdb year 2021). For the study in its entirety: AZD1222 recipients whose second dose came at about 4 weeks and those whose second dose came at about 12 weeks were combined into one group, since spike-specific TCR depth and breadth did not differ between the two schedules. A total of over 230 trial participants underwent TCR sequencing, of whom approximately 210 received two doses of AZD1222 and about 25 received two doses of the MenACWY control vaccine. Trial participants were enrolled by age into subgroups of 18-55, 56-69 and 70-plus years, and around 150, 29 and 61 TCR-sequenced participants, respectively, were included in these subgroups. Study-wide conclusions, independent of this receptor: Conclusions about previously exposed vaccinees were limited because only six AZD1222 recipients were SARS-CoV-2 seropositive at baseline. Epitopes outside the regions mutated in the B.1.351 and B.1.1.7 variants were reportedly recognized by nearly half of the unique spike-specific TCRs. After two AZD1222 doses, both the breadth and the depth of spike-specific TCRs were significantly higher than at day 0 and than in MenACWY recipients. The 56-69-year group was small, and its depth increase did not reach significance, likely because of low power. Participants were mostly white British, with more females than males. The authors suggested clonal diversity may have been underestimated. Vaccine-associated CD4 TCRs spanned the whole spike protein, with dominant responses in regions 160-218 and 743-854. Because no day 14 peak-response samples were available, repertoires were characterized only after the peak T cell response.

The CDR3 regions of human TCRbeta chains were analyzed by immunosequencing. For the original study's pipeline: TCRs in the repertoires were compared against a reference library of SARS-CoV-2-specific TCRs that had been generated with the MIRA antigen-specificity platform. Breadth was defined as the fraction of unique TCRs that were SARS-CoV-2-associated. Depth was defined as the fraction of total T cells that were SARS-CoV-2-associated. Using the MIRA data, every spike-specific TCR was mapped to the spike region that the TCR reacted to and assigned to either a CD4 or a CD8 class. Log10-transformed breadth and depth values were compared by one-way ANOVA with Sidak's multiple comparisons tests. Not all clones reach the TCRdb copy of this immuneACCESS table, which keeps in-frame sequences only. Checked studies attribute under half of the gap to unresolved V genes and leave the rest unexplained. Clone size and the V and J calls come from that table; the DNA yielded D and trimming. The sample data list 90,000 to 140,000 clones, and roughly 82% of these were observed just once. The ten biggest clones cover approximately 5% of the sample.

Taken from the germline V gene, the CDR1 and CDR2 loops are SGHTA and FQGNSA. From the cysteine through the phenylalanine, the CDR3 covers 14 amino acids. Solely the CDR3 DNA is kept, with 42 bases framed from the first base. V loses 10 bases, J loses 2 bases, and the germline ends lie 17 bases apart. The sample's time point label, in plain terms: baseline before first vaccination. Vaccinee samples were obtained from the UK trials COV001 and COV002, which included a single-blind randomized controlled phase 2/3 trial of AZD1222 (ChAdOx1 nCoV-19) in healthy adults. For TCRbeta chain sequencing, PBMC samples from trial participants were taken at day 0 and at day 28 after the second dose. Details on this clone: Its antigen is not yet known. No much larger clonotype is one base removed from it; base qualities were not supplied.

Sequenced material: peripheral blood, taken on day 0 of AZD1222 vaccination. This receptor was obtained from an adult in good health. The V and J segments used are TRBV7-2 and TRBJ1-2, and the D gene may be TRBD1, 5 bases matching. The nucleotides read TGTGCCACCGGGACCGCACAGCCAAACTATGGCTACACCTTC. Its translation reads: CATGTAQPNYGYTF.